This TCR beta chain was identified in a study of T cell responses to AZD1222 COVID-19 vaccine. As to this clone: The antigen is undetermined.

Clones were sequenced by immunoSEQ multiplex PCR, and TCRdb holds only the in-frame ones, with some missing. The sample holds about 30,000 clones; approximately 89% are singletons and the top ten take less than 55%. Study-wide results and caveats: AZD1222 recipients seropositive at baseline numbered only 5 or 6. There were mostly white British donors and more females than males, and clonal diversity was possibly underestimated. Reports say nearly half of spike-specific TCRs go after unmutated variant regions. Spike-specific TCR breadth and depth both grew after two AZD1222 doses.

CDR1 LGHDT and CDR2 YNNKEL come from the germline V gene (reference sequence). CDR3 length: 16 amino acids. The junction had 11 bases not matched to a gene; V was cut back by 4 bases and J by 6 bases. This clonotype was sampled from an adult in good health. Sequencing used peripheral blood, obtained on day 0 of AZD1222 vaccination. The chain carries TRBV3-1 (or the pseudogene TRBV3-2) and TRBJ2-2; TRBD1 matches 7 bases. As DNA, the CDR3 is TGTGCCAGCAGCCCAGAGGAAACAGGGGTTGCCGGGGAGCTGTTTTTT. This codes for CASSPEETGVAGELFF.